Reported below is one T cell receptor (beta chain). This record belongs to a study of blood T cell repertoires in COVID-19. Clones were read by immunoSEQ multiplex PCR, and TCRdb kept only the in-frame ones, dropping some. The repertoire holds some 130,000 clones, with approximately 82% as singletons. Deletions cut 0 bases from V and 7 bases from J, with 14 bases between. This CDR3 spans 15 amino acids. Per germline, CDR1 SGHRS and CDR2 YFSETQ. The TCR sequence derives from a man in his fifties or sixties who had recovered from COVID-19. This chain connects TRBV5-1 to TRBJ1-5; possible D gene TRBD1, 6 bases. Input material: peripheral blood. The CDR3 spells CASSLEPGEGQPQHF. CDR3 sequence (DNA): TGCGCCAGCAGCTTGGAACCAGGGGAAGGACAGCCCCAGCATTTT.